This TCR beta chain was captured by sequencing in a study of shared clonotypes between healthy human individuals (dated by TCRdb to the early 2020s). In terms of the full investigation: The cohort comprised two women and three men aged 18 to 49 years. For each donor, CD4 naive and CD4 memory were each given three plates, CD8 naive was given two plates, and CD8 memory was given one plate. Blood TCR repertoires of roughly five healthy adults were deeply sequenced to estimate repertoire size and the extent of clonotype sharing between individuals. To increase sequencing depth and limit assay-specific biases, TCR repertoire library preparation and sequencing were carried out by different laboratories using diverse techniques. Between about 0.94 and 8.9 billion PBMCs per donor were obtained by leukapheresis.

Donors were healthy HIV-negative adults with no recently reported acute infections or vaccinations. Every donor was a Caucasian adult residing in Nashville, Tennessee, USA. CD4+ T cells were enriched by magnetic negative selection, after which naive cells were positively selected on CD45RA and the negative fraction was taken as the memory subset. Blood was obtained by leukapheresis, after which PBMCs were separated by Ficoll-Histopaque density gradient centrifugation and cryopreserved in liquid nitrogen vapor phase. Analytical flow cytometry was used to check the purity and quantity of every magnetically sorted T cell population. From each sorted fraction, genomic DNA was isolated and quantified by UV absorbance on a Nanodrop 2000c. The CDR3 sequence holds 14 residues, the cysteine and phenylalanine included. Solely the CDR3 DNA is kept, with 42 bases framed from the first base. At the junction V is shortened by 2 bases and J by 3 bases; bases outside the gene matches: 2. For CDR1 and CDR2, the germline V gene (reference sequence) lists LNHDA and SQIVND.

TCR CDR3 regions were amplified from genomic DNA by multiplex PCR using the deep immunoSEQ assay. Extracted genomic DNA from each cell subset was distributed evenly across all wells of several immunoSEQ 96-well plates, and each plate was treated as a replicate. For sorted subsets, each replicate PCR was loaded with roughly 190 ng genomic DNA, equivalent to about 30,000 T cell genomes. The purified libraries were quantified using a Qubit 3.0 fluorometer, sized with a Bioanalyzer 2100, and then quantified again using the KAPA Library Quantification kit. Every immunoSEQ 96-well plate was sequenced on a separate single-read 150-cycle Illumina NextSeq 550 flow cell. As for the original processing: The immunoSEQ output contained only junctional sequences without quality scores, so filtering could not match that applied to full-length reads. Sequences were annotated with PyIR, a Python wrapper for IgBLAST v1.9, using IMGT germline references to assign V/J genes and CDR3. Reads with weak V/J assignments (E-value above 1e-6), missing CDR3, stop codons, out-of-frame junctions, or ambiguous translated residues were removed. V3J clonotypes were defined as sequences sharing the same inferred V gene, J gene, and CDR3 amino acid sequence. The percentage overlap between two repertoires was calculated by dividing the number of shared unique clonotypes by the size of the smaller repertoire. RTK rarefaction, the Chao1 estimator, and Recon v2.1 estimates of unobserved clonotypes were used to assess repertoire richness. OLGA was used to compute generation probabilities for all TCRbeta clonotypes that the gDNA method yielded from a few donors. In TCRdb, the immuneACCESS table is reduced to in-frame sequences with V and J assigned. These tables do not hold every clone; where another copy was compared, an unresolved V gene accounts for under half, and the others remain unexplained. The V and J calls and the clone size are those of that table, but D and trimming were determined from the DNA. A total of 2 million to 3 million clones appear in this sample, roughly 93% of them only once. The ten largest clones capture around 0.37% of the sample.

Study-wide conclusions, independent of this receptor: Incomplete sequencing was indicated by rarefaction of sorted-subset datasets, despite the large sequencing depth. Approximately 5% of naive CD4, 3.5% of naive CD8, approximately 2.2% of memory CD4, and 0.4% of memory CD8 clonotypes were shared across several donors. Larger estimated clonotype richness was generally found for naive subsets than for memory subsets. Sampling was restricted to blood, and TCR repertoires in tissues likely differ from the TCR repertoires found in blood. Pairwise subsampling led to the expectation that sequencing depth would affect the degree of clonotype sharing among donors. Compared with non-shared clonotypes, the clonotypes found in all four sorted-subset donors had higher generation probabilities. The genetic and exposure-history diversity represented was limited by the small number of donors.

Details on this clone: Its antigen target is currently unknown. Per-base qualities were not stored, and no clone one base away is much larger.

Sequenced: naive CD4+ T cells from PBMCs. This sample's cell subset or site label indicates: CD45RA+ positively selected. The receptor's source is a man aged 18 to 30 in good health. Some clones in this sample may be carry-over from other donors' samples. The V and J segments used are TRBV19 and TRBJ2-7, and 9 junctional nucleotides match TRBD1. The CDR3 amino acid sequence is: CASSITGQGYEQYF. The nucleotide sequence reads as follows: TGTGCCAGTAGTATAACGGGACAGGGCTACGAGCAGTACTTC.